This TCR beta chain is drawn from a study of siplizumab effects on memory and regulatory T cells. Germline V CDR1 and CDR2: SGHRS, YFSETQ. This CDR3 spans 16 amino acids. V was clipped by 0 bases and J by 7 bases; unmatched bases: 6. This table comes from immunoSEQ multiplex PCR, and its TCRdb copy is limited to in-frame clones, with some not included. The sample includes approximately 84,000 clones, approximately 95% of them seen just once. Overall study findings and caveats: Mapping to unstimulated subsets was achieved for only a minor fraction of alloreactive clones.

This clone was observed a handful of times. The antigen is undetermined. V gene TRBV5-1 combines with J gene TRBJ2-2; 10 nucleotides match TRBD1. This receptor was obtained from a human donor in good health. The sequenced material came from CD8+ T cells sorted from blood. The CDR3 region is CASSLADRGWNGELFF. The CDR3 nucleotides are TGCGCCAGCAGCTTGGCGGACAGGGGGTGGAACGGGGAGCTGTTTTTT.